Below are 32 T cell receptor beta chains sequenced from a single sample in a study of cytomegalovirus exposure and HLA in healthy donors. Libraries were prepared by immunoSEQ multiplex PCR; TCRdb keeps only in-frame clonotypes and omits some of them. The top ten clones hold approximately 1.7% of a sample with about 64,000 clones, more than 85% of them seen once. The sample was PBMCs. These receptors all come from a woman younger than 30 in good health and CMV-seronegative.

V is TRBV18 and J is TRBJ2-1, with D unclear. The V gene's germline CDR1 is KGHSH and CDR2 LQKENI. The CDR3 length is 12 residues. Trimming took 3 bases from V and 8 from J, leaving 8 bases between them. CDR3 DNA sequence: TGTGCCAGCTCACCCACTACACATGAGCAGTTCTTC. Protein product: CASSPTTHEQFF.

This clone was detected only once. The rearrangement uses TRBV6-5 and TRBJ1-2; 12 bases align to TRBD1. CDR1 is MNHEY and CDR2 is SVGAGI in the germline V gene. Trimming cost V 4 bases and J 7 bases; bases outside gene matches: 4. There are 14 residues in the CDR3. CDR3 in DNA: TGTGCCAGCAGTTTGGGACAGGGGGCGTCTGGCTACACCTTC. This translates into CASSLGQGASGYTF.

This chain uses TRBV6-6 with TRBJ2-7, with TRBD2 matching over 13 bases. Losses at the gene ends were 5 bases for V and 3 bases for J; bases not matched to a gene: 1. The CDR3 loop spans 14 amino acids. Per the germline V gene, CDR1 is MNHNY and CDR2 is SVGAGI (reference sequence). The CDR3 DNA reads TGTGCCAGCAGTCGACTAGCGGGAGGCTACGAGCAGTACTTC. This codes for CASSRLAGGYEQYF.

V gene TRBV7-9 combines with J gene TRBJ1-5; 7 bases fit TRBD1. CDR3 length: 16 amino acids. Germline-derived CDR1 and CDR2 are SEHNR and FQNEAQ (reference sequence). The V gene end was trimmed by 5 bases and the J gene end by 0 bases; junction bases not matched to a gene: 7. The chain's CDR3 is CASSPGQQYSNQPQHF. The CDR3 DNA reads TGTGCCAGCAGCCCGGGACAGCAATATAGCAATCAGCCCCAGCATTTT. Looking up the rest from reference TRBV7-9 and TRBJ1-5 gives the full variable domain: DTGVSQNPRHKITKRGQNVTFRCDPISEHNRLYWYRQTLGQGPEFLTYFQNEAQLEKSRLLSDRFSAERPKGSFSTLEIQRTEQGDSAMYLCASSPGQQYSNQPQHFGDGTRLSIL.

The gene calls are TRBV6-1 and TRBJ2-7; D remains unclear. Germline V gene sequence: CDR1 MNHNS, CDR2 SASEGT. The CDR3 is 12 amino acids. V was trimmed by 4 bases and J by 3 bases, leaving 7 bases between them. As DNA, the CDR3 is TGTGCCAGCAGTGGACAAAGCTACGAGCAGTACTTC. This encodes CASSGQSYEQYF.

The J gene is TRBJ2-3, the V gene TRBV28; D unresolved. This CDR3 contains 15 residues. In germline, CDR1 is MDHEN, CDR2 SYDVKM. V was pared by 3 bases and J by 0 bases, with 10 bases between. CDR3 amino acids: CASSFGGLSTDTQYF. CDR3 in DNA: TGTGCCAGCAGTTTCGGCGGTCTTAGCACAGATACGCAGTATTTT.

This chain joins TRBV27 and TRBJ1-1, with D maybe TRBD1 (5 bases). Deletions cut 5 bases from V and 1 base from J, with 20 bases between. CDR1 is MNHEY and CDR2 is SMNVEV in the germline V gene (reference sequence). This CDR3 comprises 17 residues. CDR3 sequence: CASSPPPQGGGNTEAFF. CDR3 nucleotides: TGTGCCAGCAGTCCCCCTCCCCAGGGCGGCGGGAACACTGAAGCTTTCTTT.

This clone was seen just once. This chain joins TRBV4-2 and TRBJ1-4; 7 bases match TRBD1. Germline V gene data show CDR1 as LGHNA and CDR2 as YNFKEQ. This CDR3 has 15 residues. With 4 bases clipped from V and 2 bases from J, the junction kept 4 bases outside the gene matches. The CDR3 here is CASSRQQGTNEKLFF. In DNA form, the CDR3 reads TGTGCCAGCAGCCGCCAACAGGGGACTAATGAAAAACTGTTTTTT.

The rearrangement uses TRBV6-1 and TRBJ1-5; TRBD1 is a possible D gene (6 bases). Germline V gives CDR1 MNHNS, CDR2 SASEGT. V was trimmed by 3 bases and J by 0 bases, leaving 9 bases between them. The CDR3 length is 15 residues. CDR3 sequence reads: CASSETGSSNQPQHF. CDR3 DNA sequence: TGTGCCAGCAGTGAGACAGGAAGTAGCAATCAGCCCCAGCATTTT.

The CDR3 DNA reads TGTGCCAGCAGCTTAGAAGGGACAAGATACAATGAGCAGTTCTTC. Translated: CASSLEGTRYNEQFF. This chain links TRBV11-3 with TRBJ2-1, with D perhaps TRBD1 (6 bases). Germline loops: CDR1 SGHNT, CDR2 YENEEA. The CDR3 runs to 15 residues. The V end lost 0 bases, the J end lost 4 bases, and 10 bases lay between the germline ends.

The gene calls are TRBV7-2 and TRBJ2-7, with 7 bases that match TRBD1. CDR1 is SGHTA, CDR2 FQGNSA, per germline. J gave up 3 bases and V 4 bases, and 9 bases lay outside the gene matches. The CDR3 runs 15 residues. The CDR3 reads CASSSTRDSYYEQYF. In nucleotides, the CDR3 is TGTGCCAGCAGCTCAACCCGGGACAGCTACTACGAGCAGTACTTC.

The chain recombines TRBV9 with TRBJ2-3, with 8 bases that match TRBD2. V lost 3 bases and J lost 2; bases outside the gene matches: 11. There are 17 residues in the CDR3. Germline lookup yields CDR1 SGDLS and CDR2 YYNGEE. The CDR3 reads CASSGVSGGALTDTQYF. The CDR3 DNA is TGTGCCAGCAGCGGAGTAAGCGGGGGAGCCCTCACAGATACGCAGTATTTT.

The chain is built from TRBV28 and TRBJ2-1; D unresolved. This CDR3 is 12 amino acids long. Germline V gives CDR1 MDHEN, CDR2 SYDVKM. V was trimmed by 8 bases and J by 6 bases, leaving 11 bases between them. The CDR3 nucleotides read TGTGCCAGCCGGGTCCAAGGCAATGAGCAGTTCTTC. Encoded protein: CASRVQGNEQFF. Full variable domain (remainder filled in from reference TRBV28 and TRBJ2-1): DVKVTQSSRYLVKRTGEKVFLECVQDMDHENMFWYRQDPGLGLRLIYFSYDVKMKEKGDIPEGYSVSREKKERFSLILESASTNQTSMYLCASRVQGNEQFFGPGTRLTVL.

J is TRBJ2-7 and V is TRBV30; D gene ambiguous. V was clipped by 0 bases and J by 6 bases, with 6 bases between them. This CDR3 has 11 amino acids. CDR1 is GTSNPN, CDR2 SVGIG, per germline (reference sequence). This CDR3 reads CAWSVPGEQYF. In DNA form, the CDR3 reads TGTGCCTGGAGTGTACCGGGCGAGCAGTACTTC. Combining the CDR3 with reference TRBV30 and TRBJ2-7 gives the whole variable domain SQTIHQWPATLVQPVGSPLSLECTVEGTSNPNLYWYRQAAGRGLQLLFYSVGIGQISSEVPQNLSASRPQDRQFILSSKKLLLSDSGFYLCAWSVPGEQYFGPGTRLTVT.

The table lists this clone with a count of one. The DNA for the CDR3 is TGTGCCAGCAGGCGGACTAGCGTAACAGATACGCAGTATTTT. Its protein is CASRRTSVTDTQYF. The chain carries TRBV16 and TRBJ2-3; TRBD2 matches at 9 bases. The germline V gene encodes CDR1 KGHSY and CDR2 FQNENV. The length of the CDR3 is 14 residues. Losses at the gene ends were 6 bases for V and 3 bases for J; bases not matched to a gene: 4.

V gene TRBV4-3 combines with J gene TRBJ2-7; no clear D. The CDR3 spans 15 residues. Trimming pared 0 bases from V and 4 bases from J, leaving 13 bases between. Germline-derived CDR1 and CDR2 are LGHNA and YSLEER. CDR3 residues: CASSQDLWSGYEQYF. The CDR3 DNA sequence: TGCGCCAGCAGCCAAGATCTATGGTCCGGTTACGAGCAGTACTTC.

This sequence joins TRBV27 and TRBJ2-1; the D gene is possibly TRBD1 (5 bases). CDR1 and CDR2 from the germline V gene are MNHEY and SMNVEV (reference sequence). With 1 base removed from V and 3 bases from J, the gap between germline ends came to 10 bases. The CDR3 runs to 15 residues. In nucleotides, the CDR3 is TGTGCCAGCAGTTTATGGGGCTCCGGCTACAATGAGCAGTTCTTC. This gives the protein CASSLWGSGYNEQFF.

This clone appeared once. This chain links TRBV21-1 with TRBJ1-2. TRBV21-1 is reported as a pseudogene. The CDR3 is 17 residues long. CDR3 coding DNA: TGTGCCAGCAGCAAACCGGGGGGGCTAATGATTAACTATGGCTACACCTTC. Encoded protein: CASSKPGGLMINYGYTF.

The chain uses TRBV19 and TRBJ1-1; 7 nucleotides line up with TRBD1. Looked up from germline, CDR1 is LNHDA and CDR2 is SQIVND (reference sequence). The CDR3 loop spans 14 amino acids. V lost 1 base and J lost 3; bases outside the gene matches: 2. CDR3 DNA: TGTGCCAGTAGTATAGCAGGGGGAGACACTGAAGCTTTCTTT. Translation: CASSIAGGDTEAFF.

The J gene is TRBJ2-1, the V gene TRBV30; possible D gene TRBD2, 5 bases. V lost 3 bases, J lost 0 bases, and 9 bases lay in between. Germline CDR1 and CDR2: GTSNPN and SVGIG (reference sequence). The CDR3 covers 14 residues. In DNA, the CDR3 is TGTGCCTGGAGCGCAACTAGCTCCTACAATGAGCAGTTCTTC. Encoded protein: CAWSATSSYNEQFF.

V is TRBV30 and J is TRBJ1-2; TRBD1 is a possible D gene (6 bases). CDR1 GTSNPN and CDR2 SVGIG come from the germline V gene (reference sequence). The V and J ends lost 2 bases and 5 bases respectively, with 12 bases between them. This CDR3 has 13 amino acids. The CDR3 bases are TGTGCCTGGAGTAGACACAGGGAGTATGGCTACACCTTC. Amino acid sequence: CAWSRHREYGYTF.

This sequence joins TRBV28 and TRBJ2-7, with TRBD1 matching 8 bases. Germline CDR1 and CDR2: MDHEN and SYDVKM. The CDR3 length is 13 residues. V was pared by 2 bases and J by 4 bases, with 1 base of the junction left unmatched. CDR3 protein: CASSLQGAYEQYF. The CDR3, as DNA: TGTGCCAGCAGTTTACAGGGGGCTTACGAGCAGTACTTC. The full variable domain, its missing parts supplied by reference TRBV28 and TRBJ2-7, is DVKVTQSSRYLVKRTGEKVFLECVQDMDHENMFWYRQDPGLGLRLIYFSYDVKMKEKGDIPEGYSVSREKKERFSLILESASTNQTSMYLCASSLQGAYEQYFGPGTRLTVT.

The V gene is TRBV25-1, the J gene TRBJ1-5; D gene unclear. V lost 5 bases, J lost 2 bases, and 10 bases lay in between. The length of the CDR3 is 14 residues. Looked up from germline, CDR1 is MGHDK and CDR2 is SYGVNS. The chain's CDR3 is CASSLGLGNQPQHF. Here the CDR3 DNA reads TGTGCCAGCAGTCTCGGACTGGGCAATCAGCCCCAGCATTTT.

CDR3 residues: CASSAVAGDTGELFF. The CDR3 nucleotides read TGCGCCAGCAGTGCGGTAGCGGGAGACACCGGGGAGCTGTTTTTT. The chain uses TRBV10-2 and TRBJ2-2; 9 bases are a match to TRBD2. CDR1 is WSHSY and CDR2 is SAAADI in the germline V gene. The J segment lost 3 bases and the V segment lost 4 bases, leaving 3 bases of the junction unmatched. This CDR3 contains 15 residues.

This chain links TRBV5-1 with TRBJ2-1; TRBD2 agrees at 11 bases. The CDR3 length is 18 residues. After removal of 1 base from V and 1 base from J, the junction contained 7 bases not matched to a gene. Germline CDR1 is SGHRS and CDR2 is YFSETQ. Here the CDR3 reads CASSLSGLAGGSYNEQFF. The CDR3 coding sequence is TGCGCCAGCAGCTTGAGTGGGCTAGCGGGAGGATCCTACAATGAGCAGTTCTTC.

V gene TRBV6-5 combines with J gene TRBJ2-3, with D possibly TRBD1 on 6 matching bases. This CDR3 comprises 13 residues. CDR1 MNHEY and CDR2 SVGAGI come from the germline V gene. Trimming took off 6 bases at V and 5 bases at J, with 12 bases between the two ends. The CDR3 DNA reads TGTGCCAGCAGCAATACAGGGCTAGATACGCAGTATTTT. Its protein is CASSNTGLDTQYF.

This clone was seen once. The chain combines TRBV11-2 with TRBJ2-3; 7 nucleotides agree with TRBD1. The V gene end was trimmed by 5 bases and the J gene end by 1 base; junction bases not matched to a gene: 6. Germline V CDR1 and CDR2: SGHAT, FQNNGV. This CDR3 spans 15 amino acids. In nucleotides, the CDR3 is TGTGCCAGCAGCGCGGACAGGACTGGCACAGATACGCAGTATTTT. This encodes CASSADRTGTDTQYF.

V usage is TRBV5-6 and J usage is TRBJ2-7, with 10 bases identical to TRBD2. There are 16 residues in the CDR3. Germline V CDR1 and CDR2: SGHDT, YYEEEE. V shed 4 bases, J shed 4 bases, and the junction held 11 bases outside the gene matches. CDR3 bases: TGTGCCAGCAGCACAAAAGCGGGAGGGCCCAGATACGAGCAGTACTTC. The encoded protein is CASSTKAGGPRYEQYF. Using reference TRBV5-6 and TRBJ2-7 for the parts outside the CDR3, the full variable domain is DAGVTQSPTHLIKTRGQQVTLRCSPKSGHDTVSWYQQALGQGPQFIFQYYEEEERQRGNFPDRFSGHQFPNYSSELNVNALLLGDSALYLCASSTKAGGPRYEQYFGPGTRLTVT.

This chain connects TRBV6-6 to TRBJ2-7; TRBD2 matches at 9 bases. The CDR3 length is 13 residues. The germline V gene encodes CDR1 MNHNY and CDR2 SVGAGI (reference sequence). V was pared by 9 bases and J by 8 bases, with 11 bases of the junction left unmatched. The CDR3 DNA is TGTGCCAGTGAAGAAAGGACTAGCGCTCAGCAGTACTTC. Protein: CASEERTSAQQYF.

This clone was seen a handful of times. The chain's CDR3 is CASSSTTPEQFF. CDR3 in DNA: TGTGCCAGTAGTTCCACTACGCCCGAGCAGTTCTTC. The chain is built from TRBV19 and TRBJ2-1; D remains unclear. From germline, CDR1 is LNHDA and CDR2 SQIVND (reference sequence). The CDR3 runs 12 residues. V gave up 5 bases and J gave up 10 bases, with 12 bases separating them.

The chain combines TRBV28 with TRBJ1-4; no reliable D call. CDR3 length: 14 residues. The V end was cut by 3 bases, the J end by 4 bases, with 9 bases between. Germline V gives CDR1 MDHEN, CDR2 SYDVKM. The CDR3 DNA is TGTGCCAGCAGTTTGTCCCGGGTTAATGAAAAACTGTTTTTT. It codes for CASSLSRVNEKLFF.

This chain uses TRBV5-5 with TRBJ2-7, with D possibly matching TRBD1 (6 bases). Germline values: CDR1 SGHKS, CDR2 YYEKEE (reference sequence). The CDR3 is 15 residues long. V lost 2 bases and J lost 5, with 17 bases in between. As DNA, the CDR3 is TGTGCCAGCAGCTTAATTGTTTCAGGGGCCGACGAGCAGTACTTC. Translated: CASSLIVSGADEQYF.